A selection of T cell receptor beta chains follows, all from one sample in a study of blood T cell repertoires in COVID-19. The method was immunoSEQ multiplex PCR; TCRdb's version includes in-frame clones alone and lacks a portion of them. The top ten hold 2% to 2.5% of the sample, which has about 270,000 clones, roughly 91% seen once. Sequencing was done on a sample of PBMCs or T cells enriched from blood (not recorded which). The receptors shown here come from a woman aged 35 to 49 with acute COVID-19. Both conserved end residues are part of each CDR3. The D gene is left open where the match is weak. Clone size is given for some rows only: seen once, a few or many times, or a class if the clone is expanded.

d_call: TRBD1; v_call: TRBV5-1; clone_size: .; j_call: TRBJ1-6; cdr3_aa: CASSSGTGGQWSPLHF; cdr3_nt: TGCGCCAGCAGCTCTGGGACAGGGGGACAATGGTCACCCCTCCACTTT
d_call: TRBD1; v_call: TRBV4-2; clone_size: .; j_call: TRBJ1-3; cdr3_aa: CASSQDGQALFSSGNTIYF; cdr3_nt: TGTGCCAGCAGCCAAGATGGACAGGCCCTCTTTAGCTCTGGAAACACCATATATTTT
d_call: .; v_call: TRBV19; clone_size: .; j_call: TRBJ1-3; cdr3_aa: CASSIDRQNTIYF; cdr3_nt: TGTGCCAGTAGTATCGACAGGCAGAACACCATATATTTT
d_call: .; v_call: TRBV3-1/TRBV3-2; clone_size: .; j_call: TRBJ2-6; cdr3_aa: CASSHRFSGANVLTF; cdr3_nt: TGTGCCAGCAGCCATAGATTCTCTGGGGCCAACGTCCTGACTTTC
d_call: .; v_call: TRBV15; clone_size: .; j_call: TRBJ1-1; cdr3_aa: CATSKRVNTEAFF; cdr3_nt: TGTGCCACCAGCAAACGGGTGAACACTGAAGCTTTCTTT
d_call: TRBD2; v_call: TRBV7-9; clone_size: .; j_call: TRBJ2-1; cdr3_aa: CASSPTSSGRINEQFF; cdr3_nt: TGTGCCAGCAGCCCCACCTCTAGCGGGAGGATAAATGAGCAGTTCTTC
d_call: TRBD1; v_call: TRBV2; clone_size: .; j_call: TRBJ1-5; cdr3_aa: CASRGQGGNQPQHF; cdr3_nt: TGTGCCAGCAGGGGACAGGGCGGCAATCAGCCCCAGCATTTT
d_call: .; v_call: TRBV7-2; clone_size: .; j_call: TRBJ2-7; cdr3_aa: CASSLVLGTTYEQYF; cdr3_nt: TGTGCCAGCAGCTTAGTTTTGGGGACAACCTACGAGCAGTACTTC
d_call: TRBD1; v_call: TRBV18; clone_size: .; j_call: TRBJ1-4; cdr3_aa: CASSREGGEKLFF; cdr3_nt: TGTGCCAGCTCGAGGGAAGGGGGCGAAAAACTGTTTTTT
d_call: .; v_call: TRBV5-6; clone_size: .; j_call: TRBJ1-2; cdr3_aa: CASRGRGRLLYGYTF; cdr3_nt: TGTGCCAGCAGGGGGAGGGGACGACTGTTATATGGCTACACCTTC
d_call: .; v_call: TRBV5-1; clone_size: .; j_call: TRBJ2-3; cdr3_aa: CASSPGLASTDTQYF; cdr3_nt: TGCGCCAGCAGCCCGGGACTGGCTAGCACAGATACGCAGTATTTT
d_call: .; v_call: TRBV21-1; clone_size: .; j_call: TRBJ1-2; cdr3_aa: CASSSPRGWCYGYTF; cdr3_nt: TGTGCCAGCAGTTCTCCCAGGGGTTGGTGCTATGGCTACACCTTC
d_call: .; v_call: TRBV7-3; clone_size: .; j_call: TRBJ2-2; cdr3_aa: CASSSSGSSTGELFF; cdr3_nt: TGTGCCAGCAGCTCCTCGGGGAGCTCCACCGGGGAGCTGTTTTTT
d_call: TRBD1; v_call: TRBV18; clone_size: .; j_call: TRBJ1-1; cdr3_aa: CASSLNRGLMNTEAFF; cdr3_nt: TGTGCCAGCTCACTTAACAGGGGGCTTATGAACACTGAAGCTTTCTTT
d_call: TRBD1; v_call: TRBV11-2; clone_size: .; j_call: TRBJ1-4; cdr3_aa: CASSSRTGGGREKLFF; cdr3_nt: TGTGCCAGCAGCTCCAGGACAGGGGGCGGGCGAGAAAAACTGTTTTTT
d_call: .; v_call: TRBV30; clone_size: .; j_call: TRBJ1-3; cdr3_aa: CAWSVGPAGTIYF; cdr3_nt: TGTGCCTGGAGTGTCGGACCCGCGGGCACCATATATTTT
d_call: .; v_call: TRBV7-8; clone_size: .; j_call: TRBJ1-1; cdr3_aa: CASSLTVNTEAFF; cdr3_nt: TGTGCCAGCAGCTTAACGGTGAACACTGAAGCTTTCTTT
d_call: .; v_call: TRBV5-8; clone_size: .; j_call: TRBJ2-1; cdr3_aa: CASSYPGLSSDEQFF; cdr3_nt: TGTGCCAGCAGTTATCCGGGACTCTCAAGCGATGAGCAGTTCTTC
d_call: .; v_call: TRBV5-5; clone_size: .; j_call: TRBJ2-5; cdr3_aa: CASSFSGETQYF; cdr3_nt: TGTGCCAGCAGCTTTAGCGGAGAGACCCAGTACTTC
d_call: TRBD1; v_call: TRBV6-1; clone_size: .; j_call: TRBJ1-2; cdr3_aa: CASSDWDSGGTNYGYTF; cdr3_nt: TGTGCCAGCAGTGATTGGGACAGCGGAGGCACTAACTATGGCTACACCTTC
d_call: TRBD1; v_call: TRBV3-1/TRBV3-2; clone_size: .; j_call: TRBJ2-1; cdr3_aa: CASSQGQGIVYNEQFF; cdr3_nt: TGTGCCAGCAGCCAGGGACAGGGTATTGTCTACAATGAGCAGTTCTTC
d_call: .; v_call: TRBV27; clone_size: .; j_call: TRBJ1-2; cdr3_aa: CASSLRKGGGYTF; cdr3_nt: TGTGCCAGCAGTTTACGAAAGGGCGGGGGCTACACCTTC
d_call: TRBD1; v_call: TRBV5-1; clone_size: .; j_call: TRBJ1-5; cdr3_aa: CASSRGDSSNQPQHF; cdr3_nt: TGCGCCAGCAGCCGAGGGGACAGTAGCAATCAGCCCCAGCATTTT
d_call: TRBD2; v_call: TRBV15; clone_size: once; j_call: TRBJ2-7; cdr3_aa: CATSMGGTSYEQYF; cdr3_nt: TGTGCCACCAGCATGGGGGGGACCTCCTACGAGCAGTACTTC
d_call: TRBD1; v_call: TRBV2; clone_size: .; j_call: TRBJ1-4; cdr3_aa: CASSLQGANEKLFF; cdr3_nt: TGTGCCAGCAGTTTACAGGGGGCTAATGAAAAACTGTTTTTT
d_call: .; v_call: TRBV5-1; clone_size: .; j_call: TRBJ1-1; cdr3_aa: CASSLAIGPGRNTEAFF; cdr3_nt: TGCGCCAGCAGCTTGGCCATTGGACCAGGGCGGAACACTGAAGCTTTCTTT
d_call: TRBD1; v_call: TRBV3-1/TRBV3-2; clone_size: once; j_call: TRBJ2-7; cdr3_aa: CASSHRRGRPYEQYF; cdr3_nt: TGTGCCAGCAGCCACCGCAGGGGGCGTCCCTACGAGCAGTACTTC
d_call: TRBD1; v_call: TRBV9; clone_size: .; j_call: TRBJ1-2; cdr3_aa: CASSVVPGQGASGYTF; cdr3_nt: TGTGCCAGCAGCGTAGTACCGGGACAGGGGGCTTCTGGCTACACCTTC
d_call: TRBD2; v_call: TRBV7-2; clone_size: once; j_call: TRBJ2-3; cdr3_aa: CASSRLAGGRGDTQYF; cdr3_nt: TGTGCCAGCAGTCGACTAGCGGGGGGGCGAGGAGATACGCAGTATTTT
d_call: TRBD1; v_call: TRBV27; clone_size: .; j_call: TRBJ1-1; cdr3_aa: CASTGQGGVNTEAFF; cdr3_nt: TGTGCCAGCACGGGACAGGGTGGTGTGAACACTGAAGCTTTCTTT
d_call: .; v_call: TRBV5-1; clone_size: .; j_call: TRBJ2-2; cdr3_aa: CASSLVAGNTGELFF; cdr3_nt: TGCGCCAGCAGCTTGGTTGCCGGGAACACCGGGGAGCTGTTTTTT
d_call: .; v_call: TRBV4-3; clone_size: .; j_call: TRBJ1-2; cdr3_aa: CASSLNIGGANYGYTF; cdr3_nt: TGCGCCAGCAGCCTCAATATAGGGGGGGCAAACTATGGCTACACCTTC
d_call: .; v_call: TRBV5-1; clone_size: .; j_call: TRBJ1-1; cdr3_aa: CASSGSGGSTEAFF; cdr3_nt: TGCGCCAGCAGCGGATCGGGGGGGAGCACTGAAGCTTTCTTT
d_call: TRBD1; v_call: TRBV7-8; clone_size: .; j_call: TRBJ1-2; cdr3_aa: CASSFAGTGGVGGYTF; cdr3_nt: TGTGCCAGCAGCTTTGCCGGGACAGGGGGCGTAGGTGGCTACACCTTC
d_call: .; v_call: TRBV20-1; clone_size: few; j_call: TRBJ1-2; cdr3_aa: CSASLRAYGYTF; cdr3_nt: TGCAGTGCTAGTCTCAGGGCTTATGGCTACACCTTC
d_call: TRBD2; v_call: TRBV7-2; clone_size: .; j_call: TRBJ2-3; cdr3_aa: CASSGGDLGTQYF; cdr3_nt: TGTGCCAGTAGCGGGGGGGATCTGGGTACGCAGTATTTT
d_call: .; v_call: TRBV14; clone_size: .; j_call: TRBJ1-1; cdr3_aa: CASSHKQASNTEAFF; cdr3_nt: TGTGCCAGCAGCCATAAGCAGGCGTCGAACACTGAAGCTTTCTTT
d_call: TRBD1; v_call: TRBV24-1; clone_size: .; j_call: TRBJ1-2; cdr3_aa: CATSEPTGGADGYTF; cdr3_nt: TGTGCCACCAGTGAGCCGACAGGGGGCGCGGATGGCTACACCTTC
d_call: TRBD1; v_call: TRBV30; clone_size: .; j_call: TRBJ2-2; cdr3_aa: CAWDRGDTGELFF; cdr3_nt: TGTGCCTGGGACAGGGGCGACACCGGGGAGCTGTTTTTT
d_call: .; v_call: TRBV18; clone_size: once; j_call: TRBJ1-2; cdr3_aa: CASSPSQDRRYGYTF; cdr3_nt: TGTGCCAGCTCACCCTCCCAAGACAGGCGCTATGGCTACACCTTC
d_call: TRBD1; v_call: TRBV20-1; clone_size: .; j_call: TRBJ2-3; cdr3_aa: CSASIDRGFTSTDTQYF; cdr3_nt: TGCAGTGCTAGTATCGACAGGGGCTTTACTAGCACAGATACGCAGTATTTT
d_call: .; v_call: TRBV7-3; clone_size: .; j_call: TRBJ1-1; cdr3_aa: CASSLSGLNTEAFF; cdr3_nt: TGTGCCAGCAGCTTATCTGGCCTGAACACTGAAGCTTTCTTT
d_call: TRBD1; v_call: TRBV25-1; clone_size: .; j_call: TRBJ2-2; cdr3_aa: CATRDRNTGELFF; cdr3_nt: TGTGCCACCCGGGACAGAAACACCGGGGAGCTGTTTTTT
d_call: .; v_call: TRBV2; clone_size: .; j_call: TRBJ1-1; cdr3_aa: CASSSTENTEAFF; cdr3_nt: TGTGCCAGCAGTTCTACCGAGAACACTGAAGCTTTCTTT
d_call: TRBD2; v_call: TRBV28; clone_size: .; j_call: TRBJ2-3; cdr3_aa: CASSERGGGTDTQYF; cdr3_nt: TGTGCCAGCAGCGAGCGGGGGGGCGGCACAGATACGCAGTATTTT
d_call: TRBD1; v_call: TRBV5-6; clone_size: .; j_call: TRBJ1-2; cdr3_aa: CASIKRDRWSF; cdr3_nt: TGTGCCAGCATCAAAAGGGACAGGTGGTCCTTC
d_call: TRBD1; v_call: TRBV6-1; clone_size: .; j_call: TRBJ1-5; cdr3_aa: CASSDRTGGSQPQHF; cdr3_nt: TGTGCCAGCAGTGACCGGACAGGGGGCAGTCAGCCCCAGCATTTT
d_call: .; v_call: TRBV25-1; clone_size: .; j_call: TRBJ1-1; cdr3_aa: CATSENTEAFF; cdr3_nt: TGTGCCACATCAGAGAACACTGAAGCTTTCTTT
d_call: .; v_call: TRBV7-9; clone_size: .; j_call: TRBJ1-2; cdr3_aa: CASSLVDRVYGYTF; cdr3_nt: TGTGCCAGCAGCTTAGTGGACAGAGTCTATGGCTACACCTTC
d_call: TRBD1; v_call: TRBV29-1; clone_size: .; j_call: TRBJ2-7; cdr3_aa: CSVAAFRDSLYEQYF; cdr3_nt: TGCAGCGTTGCAGCCTTCCGGGACAGCTTATACGAGCAGTACTTC
d_call: .; v_call: TRBV6-5; clone_size: .; j_call: TRBJ1-1; cdr3_aa: CASQKPQGTEAFF; cdr3_nt: TGTGCCAGCCAGAAACCCCAGGGAACTGAAGCTTTCTTT
d_call: TRBD2; v_call: TRBV28; clone_size: .; j_call: TRBJ2-3; cdr3_aa: CASWGGTDTQYF; cdr3_nt: TGTGCCAGCTGGGGGGGTACAGATACGCAGTATTTT
d_call: TRBD1; v_call: TRBV29-1; clone_size: .; j_call: TRBJ1-3; cdr3_aa: CSVETGDVNTIYF; cdr3_nt: TGCAGCGTTGAGACAGGGGATGTAAACACCATATATTTT
d_call: .; v_call: TRBV7-2; clone_size: .; j_call: TRBJ1-1; cdr3_aa: CASSLWLGEINTEAFF; cdr3_nt: TGTGCCAGCAGCTTGTGGTTGGGAGAAATCAACACTGAAGCTTTCTTT
d_call: .; v_call: TRBV29-1; clone_size: .; j_call: TRBJ1-1; cdr3_aa: CSVINDGGTEAFF; cdr3_nt: TGCAGCGTTATAAACGACGGGGGGACTGAAGCTTTCTTT
d_call: TRBD1; v_call: TRBV7-2; clone_size: .; j_call: TRBJ2-7; cdr3_aa: CASSSQGANEQYF; cdr3_nt: TGTGCCAGCAGCTCGCAGGGGGCCAACGAGCAGTACTTC
d_call: .; v_call: TRBV7-9; clone_size: few; j_call: TRBJ1-4; cdr3_aa: CASRRDSEEKLFF; cdr3_nt: TGTGCCAGCAGGCGCGACAGCGAGGAAAAACTGTTTTTT